Presented here are 14 T cell receptor beta chains from one specimen sequenced in a study of hypomethylating agent response in myelodysplastic syndrome. Clones were sequenced by immunoSEQ multiplex PCR, and TCRdb holds only the in-frame ones, with some missing. This repertoire shows approximately 6,100 clones, around four fifths found once; its top ten account for roughly 12%. Sequenced here: bone marrow, sampled before or after starting hypomethylating agent treatment for myelodysplastic syndrome (not recorded which). These receptors were obtained from a human donor with myelodysplastic syndrome.

V usage is TRBV6-1 and J usage is TRBJ2-5, with D unresolved. The J call may be wrong; the DNA end is better matched by TRBJ2-7. The germline gives CDR1 MNHNS, CDR2 SASEGT. The CDR3 extends over 15 amino acids. As DNA, the CDR3 is TGTGCCAGCAGTGAAGTTCTGACCGGGCCCTACGAGCAGTACTTC. Amino acids: CASSEVLTGPYEQYF.

This chain connects TRBV7-2 to TRBJ2-7, with D perhaps matching TRBD1 (6 bases). The CDR3 has 13 residues. Germline V lookup: CDR1 SGHTA, CDR2 FQGNSA. V was shortened by 3 bases and J by 6 bases, with 12 bases between the two germline ends. The CDR3 bases are TGTGCCAGCAGCTTGGGACATCCTGCCGAGCAGTACTTC. Its translation: CASSLGHPAEQYF.

This clone was seen once. The chain carries TRBV6-6 and TRBJ1-1; maybe TRBD1 (5 bases). The CDR3 contains 15 residues. Trimming removed 5 bases at V and 1 base at J, with 14 bases between. Germline assignment: CDR1 MNHNY and CDR2 SVGAGI (reference sequence). Written as DNA, the CDR3 is TGTGCCAGCAGTGCCTGGGGGGGAGCGAACACTGAAGCTTTCTTT. Translation: CASSAWGGANTEAFF.

The gene calls are TRBV7-2 and TRBJ2-7; TRBD1 aligns across 9 bases. V shed 5 bases and J 4 bases; nucleotides not matched to a gene: 6. Germline V gene lookup returns CDR1 SGHTA and CDR2 FQGNSA. The CDR3 contains 14 residues. The CDR3 region has the DNA TGTGCCAGCAGCCCCGGGACAGGGCCGTACGAGCAGTACTTC. It is translated as CASSPGTGPYEQYF.

In DNA form, the CDR3 reads TGTGCCAGCAGCTTGAGAGGACTAGCGGGGATCTTCTACGAGCAGTACTTC. Translating gives CASSLRGLAGIFYEQYF. This rearrangement joins TRBV7-2 to TRBJ2-7; 12 nucleotides line up with TRBD2. The CDR3 consists of 17 residues. Germline CDR1 SGHTA, CDR2 FQGNSA. The junction had 9 bases not matched to a gene; V was cut back by 3 bases and J by 3 bases.

The chain employs TRBV2 and TRBJ2-1; 9 positions agree with TRBD1. This CDR3 region has 15 residues. The junction had 4 bases not matched to a gene; V was cut back by 6 bases and J by 1 base. Germline loops: CDR1 SNHLY, CDR2 FYNNEI. In DNA, the CDR3 is TGTGCCAGCAGAGACGACAGGGGGTCCTACAATGAGCAGTTCTTC. Translation: CASRDDRGSYNEQFF.

V is TRBV5-5 and J is TRBJ2-2; perhaps TRBD2 as D (5 bases). V was cut by 4 bases and J by 2 bases, with 21 bases left in between. The CDR3 covers 18 residues. In germline, CDR1 is SGHKS, CDR2 YYEKEE (reference sequence). The CDR3 DNA reads TGTGCCAGCAGCGTCGGACTCCAAACGCCCTTAAACACCGGGGAGCTGTTTTTT. This sequence encodes CASSVGLQTPLNTGELFF.

The CDR3 sequence is CASSLTPDRVAQPQHF. The CDR3 nucleotides read TGTGCCAGCAGCTTGACTCCTGACAGGGTGGCTCAGCCCCAGCATTTT. The rearrangement uses TRBV5-5 and TRBJ1-5, with TRBD1 matching over 7 bases. This CDR3 spans 16 amino acids. V lost 1 base and J lost 6; bases outside the gene matches: 10. Germline CDR1 SGHKS, CDR2 YYEKEE (reference sequence). Full variable domain (remainder filled in from reference TRBV5-5 and TRBJ1-5): DAGVTQSPTHLIKTRGQQVTLRCSPISGHKSVSWYQQVLGQGPQFIFQYYEKEERGRGNFPDRFSARQFPNYSSELNVNALLLGDSALYLCASSLTPDRVAQPQHFGDGTRLSIL.

Turning to this clone: A single base separates this from a much larger clone, so it may be a read error. The chain couples TRBV4-2 to TRBJ1-5; 8 bases are a match to TRBD1. V was pared by 4 bases and J by 2 bases, with 4 bases of the junction left unmatched. CDR1 LGHNA and CDR2 YNFKEQ come from the germline V gene. The length of the CDR3 is 15 residues. The CDR3 nucleotides are TGTGCCAGCAGCCCGACAGGGGCAGGCAATCAGCCCCAGCATTTT. This sequence encodes CASSPTGAGNQPQHF.

The V and J genes are TRBV19 and TRBJ2-5, with D possibly TRBD1 on 7 matching bases. Trimming cost V 0 bases and J 5 bases, with 13 bases left between them. From germline, CDR1 is LNHDA and CDR2 SQIVND (reference sequence). This CDR3 region has 15 residues. The CDR3 DNA sequence: TGTGCCAGTAGTATAGATGGCAGGGGGGATGAGACCCAGTACTTC. Its translation is CASSIDGRGDETQYF.

V and J are TRBV5-6 and TRBJ2-7; TRBD1 agrees at 7 bases. Per germline, CDR1 SGHDT and CDR2 YYEEEE. The CDR3 sequence is 16 residues long. Trimming cost V 7 bases and J 6 bases; bases outside gene matches: 19. The CDR3 nucleotides are TGTGCCAGCGGATCCGGGACAGATTTGCGTTCCCTCGAGCAGTACTTC. As protein: CASGSGTDLRSLEQYF.

Regarding this clone: The junction departs from the called germline gene at one end, perhaps through a read error. This chain joins TRBV18 and TRBJ1-4; no reliable D call. The CDR3 spans 14 residues. Per the germline V gene, CDR1 is KGHSH and CDR2 is LQKENI. CDR3 loop: CASSPPGDAEKLFF. CDR3 DNA sequence: TGTGCCAGCTCCCCACCGGGAGATGCCGAAAAACTGTTTTTT.

The chain uses TRBV11-2 and TRBJ1-3; tentatively, D is TRBD1 (6 bases). Germline V gene sequence: CDR1 SGHAT, CDR2 FQNNGV. Trimming cost V 8 bases and J 8 bases, with 22 bases left between them. The CDR3 spans 15 residues. The chain's CDR3 is CASCEGGAAPYTIYF. CDR3 sequence (DNA): TGTGCCAGCTGTGAGGGGGGGGCGGCCCCATACACCATATATTTT.

V and J are TRBV11-2 and TRBJ1-2; no clear D. V was shortened by 4 bases and J by 5 bases, with 14 bases between the two germline ends. This CDR3 has 14 amino acids. The V gene's germline CDR1 is SGHAT and CDR2 FQNNGV. The CDR3 DNA sequence: TGTGCCAGCAGCTCCGAATTTGCCTCGTATGGCTACACCTTC. Residues: CASSSEFASYGYTF.